The 22 T cell receptor beta chains presented below share a single source sample, sequenced in a study of T-cell reconstitution after alpha-beta-depleted transplantation in children. A TCRbeta library incorporating unique molecular identifiers was prepared. Via MiXCR, TCRdb re-called the PCR reads, giving one row per CDR3 protein. The sample lists under 850,000 distinct CDR3 sequences, 10% to 15% occurring once. The specimen comprised PBMCs, sampled before TCRalphabeta/CD19-depleted stem cell transplant. The receptors shown here come from a girl aged 2-9 years with congenital amegakaryocytic thrombocytopenia, due to receive a stem cell transplant.

A few counts support this clonotype. The gene calls are TRBV7-9 and TRBJ2-2; weak D call: TRBD2 (6 bases). Trimming left V 2 bases short and J 3 bases short, with 13 bases between. Germline assignment: CDR1 SEHNR and CDR2 FQNEAQ (reference sequence). The CDR3 consists of 16 residues. The chain's CDR3 is CASSLLPGVDTGELFF. CDR3 bases: TGTGCCAGCAGCTTACTCCCGGGAGTAGACACCGGGGAGCTGTTTTTT.

This clonotype appeared many times. The chain uses TRBV28 and TRBJ2-5, with a possible D match to TRBD2 (5 bases). This CDR3 is built from 13 residues. Germline assignment: CDR1 MDHEN and CDR2 SYDVKM. V lost 4 bases to trimming and J lost 1 base, with 7 bases between them. The chain's CDR3 is CASSSAVQETQYF. The CDR3 DNA sequence: TGTGCCAGCAGTTCAGCGGTCCAAGAGACCCAGTACTTC.

This clonotype appeared many times. The chain couples TRBV15 to TRBJ2-1, with D unresolved. CDR3 length: 14 residues. Trimming shortened V by 9 bases and J by 0 bases, and 12 bases separated the two germline ends. Germline CDR1 LNHNV, CDR2 YYDKDF (reference sequence). CDR3 nucleotide sequence: TGTGCCACTAAGGACCCGAGCTCCTACAATGAGCAGTTCTTC. Translated, it gives CATKDPSSYNEQFF.

This clonotype appeared many times. This chain connects TRBV20-1 to TRBJ2-7; no clear D gene. CDR1 and CDR2 (germline): DFQATT, SNEGSKA (reference sequence). Trimming pared 6 bases from V and 3 bases from J, leaving 21 bases between. The CDR3 is made up of 15 amino acids. The CDR3 nucleotides read TGCAGTGCGTTAGGAGCACGAGCGTCCATCTACGAGCAGTACTTC. Protein sequence: CSALGARASIYEQYF.

The genes are TRBV20-1 and TRBJ1-2, with 8 bases lining up with TRBD1. V was pared by 5 bases and J by 3 bases, with 11 bases of the junction left unmatched. Looked up from germline, CDR1 is DFQATT and CDR2 is SNEGSKA (reference sequence). The CDR3 totals 15 residues. This chain's CDR3 is CSAPGTGLEHYGYTF. Written as DNA, the CDR3 is TGCAGTGCTCCCGGGACAGGACTCGAACACTATGGCTACACCTTC.

This clonotype was observed many times. The chain combines TRBV5-1 with TRBJ2-3; D might be TRBD1 (5 bases). Trimming took 4 bases from V and 6 from J, leaving 18 bases between them. The CDR3 contains 15 residues. The germline gives CDR1 SGHRS, CDR2 YFSETQ. The CDR3 bases are TGCGCCAGCAGCGTGAGACAGAGGACGGTGGATACGCAGTATTTT. It specifies CASSVRQRTVDTQYF.

This clonotype has a handful of counts. The chain uses TRBV6-1 and TRBJ2-1; 12 positions match TRBD2. The CDR3 totals 15 residues. J lost 8 bases, V lost 6 bases, and 8 bases had no gene match. Germline V gene sequence: CDR1 MNHNS, CDR2 SASEGT. This CDR3 is CASSKLAGGGDEQFF. The CDR3 nucleotides read TGTGCCAGCAGCAAACTAGCGGGAGGAGGCGATGAGCAGTTCTTC.

This chain connects TRBV18 to TRBJ2-5, with D perhaps matching TRBD2 (5 bases). Germline loops: CDR1 KGHSH, CDR2 LQKENI. The CDR3 loop spans 14 amino acids. V dropped 3 bases and J dropped 1 base, with 9 bases sitting between them. CDR3 coding DNA: TGTGCCAGCTCACCGAGCGGTCCCCAAGAGACCCAGTACTTC. It is translated as CASSPSGPQETQYF.

At least ten counts were recorded for this clonotype. An end of the junction does not agree with germline; a read error may underlie this. The genes are TRBV20-1 and TRBJ2-3, with a possible D match to TRBD1 (5 bases). The germline V gene has CDR1 DFQATT and CDR2 SNEGSKA (reference sequence). The CDR3 is made up of 14 amino acids. The CDR3 DNA reads as TGCAGTGCTGGAGACAGCTTGGGGACAGATACGCAGTATTTT. This encodes CSAGDSLGTDTQYF.

This clonotype was counted ten times or more. The chain links TRBV20-1 to TRBJ1-1; no clear D. From germline, CDR1 is DFQATT and CDR2 SNEGSKA (reference sequence). The germline V and J ends were trimmed by 1 base and 11 bases, with 8 bases remaining between them. The CDR3 runs 10 residues. The CDR3: CSARVSRAFF. The DNA of the CDR3 is TGCAGTGCTAGAGTCTCGCGGGCTTTCTTT.

This clonotype was counted ten times or more. The chain uses TRBV6-2 or TRBV6-3 and TRBJ2-7; a weak D match, TRBD2 (6 bases). V lost 4 bases, J lost 5 bases, and 24 bases lay in between. In germline, CDR1 is MNHEY, CDR2 SVGEGT. The length of the CDR3 is 17 residues. The CDR3 DNA follows: TGTGCCAGCAGTTCACCGGTGGGACTCCTTAGGGGTGACGAGCAGTACTTC. This gives the protein CASSSPVGLLRGDEQYF.

This clonotype occurred many times. CDR3 amino acids: CSQRQGPDTQYF. CDR3 nucleotides: TGCAGTCAACGACAGGGGCCAGATACGCAGTATTTT. The rearrangement uses TRBV20-1 and TRBJ2-3, with 8 bases matching TRBD1. There are 12 residues in the CDR3. Germline CDR1 and CDR2: DFQATT and SNEGSKA (reference sequence). V was clipped by 8 bases and J by 4 bases; unmatched bases: 5.

Turning to this clonotype: A read error may produce the germline difference seen at one junction end. The chain carries TRBV5-1 and TRBJ2-5; a weak D match, TRBD2 (6 bases). CDR1 SGHRS and CDR2 YFSETQ come from the germline V gene. This CDR3 spans 13 amino acids. CDR3 coding DNA: TGCGACAGCAGCTTACGGGGGAGGGAGACCCAGTACTTC. Translation gives CDSSLRGRETQYF.

This chain uses TRBV7-9 with TRBJ2-5; 8 bases map to TRBD1. Per the germline V gene, CDR1 is SEHNR and CDR2 is FQNEAQ (reference sequence). The CDR3 length is 16 residues. The V gene end was trimmed by 2 bases and the J gene end by 5 bases; junction bases not matched to a gene: 10. This chain's CDR3 is CASSLTPDRVEETQYF. The CDR3 bases are TGTGCCAGCAGCTTAACCCCGGACAGGGTGGAGGAGACCCAGTACTTC.

This clonotype was seen repeatedly, ten times or more. This chain links TRBV7-9 with TRBJ2-3; no definite D call. V was clipped by 3 bases and J by 0 bases, with 7 bases between them. The germline V gene encodes CDR1 SEHNR and CDR2 FQNEAQ (reference sequence). This CDR3 spans 14 amino acids. Here the CDR3 reads CASSLMISTDTQYF. The CDR3 region has the DNA TGTGCCAGCAGCTTGATGATTAGCACAGATACGCAGTATTTT. The entire variable domain, with the rest obtained from reference TRBV7-9 and TRBJ2-3, is as follows: DTGVSQNPRHKITKRGQNVTFRCDPISEHNRLYWYRQTLGQGPEFLTYFQNEAQLEKSRLLSDRFSAERPKGSFSTLEIQRTEQGDSAMYLCASSLMISTDTQYFGPGTRLTVL.

This clonotype was counted ten times or more. The V gene is TRBV28, the J gene TRBJ2-5; 7 nucleotides agree with TRBD2. Trimming at V came to 3 bases and at J to 3 bases, leaving 4 bases not matched to a gene. Germline V gives CDR1 MDHEN, CDR2 SYDVKM. The CDR3 consists of 14 residues. In DNA form, the CDR3 reads TGTGCCAGCAGTTTCCACGGGAGGAAAGAGACCCAGTACTTC. Protein: CASSFHGRKETQYF.

This clonotype turned up a few times. CDR3 region: CASSPLGGGGSYEQYF. Here the CDR3 DNA reads TGTGCCAGCAGTCCCCTCGGGGGGGGAGGATCCTACGAGCAGTACTTC. J is TRBJ2-7 and V is TRBV6-1; TRBD2 matches at 8 bases. The germline V gene encodes CDR1 MNHNS and CDR2 SASEGT. V gave up 5 bases and J gave up 1 base; unmatched junction bases: 10. The CDR3 loop spans 16 amino acids.

The chain combines TRBV27 with TRBJ1-2, with D possibly matching TRBD1 (5 bases). Per the germline V gene, CDR1 is MNHEY and CDR2 is SMNVEV (reference sequence). This CDR3 contains 15 residues. The germline V and J ends were trimmed by 6 bases and 3 bases, with 17 bases remaining between them. The CDR3 spells CASRNGGGVDYGYTF. The CDR3 coding sequence is TGTGCCAGCAGAAACGGTGGGGGGGTCGACTATGGCTACACCTTC.

V and J are TRBV5-1 and TRBJ2-2; D assignment may be TRBD1 or TRBD2 (5 bases each). CDR1 is SGHRS and CDR2 is YFSETQ in the germline V gene. V lost 5 bases and J 1 base, leaving 12 bases between the germline ends. The CDR3 spans 15 residues. CDR3 residues: CASSYGTVNTGELFF. CDR3 coding DNA: TGCGCCAGCAGTTATGGGACGGTGAACACCGGGGAGCTGTTTTTT.

This clonotype was detected only a few times. The V and J genes are TRBV18 and TRBJ2-1; D remains unclear. V lost 4 bases, J lost 5 bases, and 9 bases lay in between. CDR1 is KGHSH, CDR2 LQKENI, per germline. This CDR3 is 13 amino acids long. CDR3 in amino acids: CASSQSVHNEQFF. CDR3 DNA sequence: TGTGCCAGCTCACAGTCGGTCCACAATGAGCAGTTCTTC.

This chain uses TRBV29-1 with TRBJ2-2; 9 bases are shared with TRBD1. The CDR3 covers 13 residues. The germline V gene has CDR1 SQVTM and CDR2 ANQGSEA. Trimming at V came to 7 bases and at J to 5 bases, leaving 5 bases not matched to a gene. The CDR3 DNA reads as TGCAGCGCACAGGGGGCCTCGACCGGGGAGCTGTTTTTT. Encoded protein: CSAQGASTGELFF.

This clonotype was detected ten times or more. The chain uses TRBV10-3 and TRBJ2-1; D is ambiguous. CDR1 is ENHRY, CDR2 SYGVKD, per germline. Trimming shortened V by 8 bases and J by 2 bases, and 10 bases separated the two germline ends. This CDR3 is built from 13 residues. The CDR3 DNA reads as TGTGCCATCCGGCCGGAAGCCTACAATGAGCAGTTCTTC. As protein: CAIRPEAYNEQFF.